This T cell receptor beta chain was recorded in a study of blood T cells in healthy people across ages. This clonotype occurred a few times. The use of a sample-barcoded 5' primer and a J-beta primer mix characterized a second PCR of roughly 6 to 11 cycles. TCRdb redid the calling of the 5' RACE reads with MiXCR, one entry per CDR3 protein. The sample has some 900,000 distinct CDR3 sequences, about 48% seen once; the top ten hold around an eighth. Material for sequencing was blood. This sequence originates from a man aged 30 to 39 in good health.

CDR3 loop: CSVEGNLYEQYF. The CDR3 DNA reads TGCAGCGTTGAAGGGAACCTCTACGAGCAGTACTTC. The chain couples TRBV29-1 to TRBJ2-7, with no clear D. There are 12 residues in the CDR3. V was clipped by 1 base and J by 3 bases, with 7 bases between them. The germline V gene encodes CDR1 SQVTM and CDR2 ANQGSEA.